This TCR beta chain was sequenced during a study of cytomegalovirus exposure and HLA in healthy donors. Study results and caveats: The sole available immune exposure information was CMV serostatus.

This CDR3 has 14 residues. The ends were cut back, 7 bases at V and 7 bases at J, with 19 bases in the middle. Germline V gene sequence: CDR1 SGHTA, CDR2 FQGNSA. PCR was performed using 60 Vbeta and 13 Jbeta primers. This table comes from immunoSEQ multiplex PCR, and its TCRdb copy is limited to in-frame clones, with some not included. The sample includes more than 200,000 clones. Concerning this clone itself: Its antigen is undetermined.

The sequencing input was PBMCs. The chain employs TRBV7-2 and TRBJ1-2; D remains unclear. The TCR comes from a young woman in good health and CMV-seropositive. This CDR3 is CASTPSASQPGYTF. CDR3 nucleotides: TGTGCCAGCACCCCCTCGGCTAGTCAGCCTGGCTACACCTTC.